The rows below give T cell receptor beta chains drawn from one sample of a study of immune cell composition in non-small cell lung cancer. Here immunoSEQ multiplex PCR was the method, and the copy in TCRdb shows in-frame clones only, minus some. This sample carries some 4,500 clones, about 80% of them seen once, and the ten largest clones take around 10%. The source material was lung tumor tissue. The receptors were gathered from a human donor with non-small cell lung cancer. CDR3s include the opening cysteine and the closing phenylalanine or tryptophan. The order of the fields is J gene, V gene, CDR3 protein.

TRBJ2-7,TRBV4-1,CASSQDVRVDEQYF
TRBJ2-7,TRBV6-5,CASSYKDRMGYEQYF
TRBJ2-5,TRBV5-4,CASSLVGQGETQYF
TRBJ2-3,TRBV27,CASSQAGVRTDTQYF
TRBJ2-5,TRBV6-5,CASSYRGAGETQYF
TRBJ2-1,TRBV5-1,CASSPDRASEQFF
TRBJ2-7,TRBV7-2,CASSWMRAPYEQYF
TRBJ1-2,TRBV2,CASRQKGNYGYTF
TRBJ2-6,TRBV7-2,CASSPRGTGGSGANVLTF
TRBJ2-3,TRBV5-1,CASRTALSTDTQYF
TRBJ2-5,TRBV29-1,CSARRGGETQYF
TRBJ2-1,TRBV7-8,CASSLSLLAGGSVNEQFF
TRBJ2-5,TRBV18,CASSPNLLRFPKETQYF
TRBJ2-1,TRBV4-3,CASSQPGVADNEQFF
TRBJ1-2,TRBV6-6,CASGGANYGYTF
TRBJ2-7,TRBV27,CASSLQYSGQGYEQYF
TRBJ2-5,TRBV27,CASSLSKQGETQYF
TRBJ2-1,TRBV6-1,CASSEAQYGTSGRAYEQFF
TRBJ2-7,TRBV29-1,CSVSWGVRGDYEQYF
TRBJ2-7,TRBV9,CASSVAGNDAYEQYF
TRBJ2-7,TRBV28,CASSQQGFEQYF
TRBJ2-7,TRBV5-1,CASSLTAVYEQYF
TRBJ2-7,TRBV25-1,CATQTGDGNEQYF
TRBJ1-3,TRBV4-1,CASSQGEGTGNNGNTIYF
TRBJ1-4,TRBV7-9,CASSKAGTGPEKLFF
TRBJ2-5,TRBV7-6,CASSSDRAETQYF
TRBJ2-2,TRBV2,CASSDVGGPGELFF
TRBJ2-7,TRBV5-4,CASRAGTMNSYEQYF
TRBJ1-2,TRBV28,CASSVSGTGGPGYTF
TRBJ2-3,TRBV7-8,CASSLRPGHLTDTQYF
TRBJ1-6,TRBV18,CASSPNRVYDSPLHF
TRBJ1-5,TRBV19,CASRGQGDQPQHF
TRBJ2-7,TRBV28,CATGSARHEQYF
TRBJ2-7,TRBV7-6,CASSPGSPYEQYF
TRBJ2-1,TRBV5-1,CASSFEDRIYNEQFF
TRBJ2-3,TRBV2,CASSESLAGGPGSADTQYF
TRBJ2-1,TRBV11-3,CASSLGGLAGGDEQFF
TRBJ1-2,TRBV28,CASCSADRDHGYTF
TRBJ1-6,TRBV19,CASMNRVNSPLHF
TRBJ2-7,TRBV27,CASSAGTSVPYEQYF
TRBJ1-2,TRBV5-4,CASSLVAGLDYGYTF
TRBJ1-4,TRBV12-1,CASSFVLLDRGREKLFF
TRBJ2-7,TRBV7-8,CASSPETGAYEQYF
TRBJ2-2,TRBV18,CASSPGRLTGELFF
TRBJ2-4,TRBV27,CASSSSVGGRNIQYF
TRBJ1-1,TRBV5-1,CASSWGQENTEAFF
TRBJ2-3,TRBV5-1,CASSLDMGGGTDTQYF
TRBJ2-3,TRBV10-2,CASGQAGTDTQYF
TRBJ1-2,TRBV2,CASSESSGGASGYTF
TRBJ2-5,TRBV28,CASSRQVLQETQYF
TRBJ1-6,TRBV30,CAWRADSLNSPLHF
TRBJ1-4,TRBV5-1,CASSQGGPNEKLFF
TRBJ2-3,TRBV29-1,CSASGRAGRTDTQYF
TRBJ2-1,TRBV5-1,CASSLLTAGNEQFF
TRBJ2-7,TRBV6-5,CASSYSGTGVYEQYF